What follows describes a single T cell receptor (beta chain). Its target is unknown. Clones were sequenced by immunoSEQ multiplex PCR, and TCRdb holds only the in-frame ones, with some missing. The table lists 3,000 or so clones, 74% of them singletons, with 15% to 20% in the top ten. The sample belongs to a study of immune cell composition in non-small cell lung cancer. At the level of the study: Histologic subtype was mainly adenocarcinoma or squamous cell carcinoma. Regarding the study as a whole: Lung squamous cell carcinoma tumours had significantly higher top 10 clone scores and productive clonality than lung adenocarcinoma. Tumour-associated clones >0.5% occurred in under 40% of adenocarcinomas, about four fifths of squamous.

Frozen unsorted single-cell suspensions supplied the genomic DNA. Germline assignment: CDR1 MNHEY and CDR2 SMNVEV (reference sequence). CDR3 length: 11 amino acids. V was pared by 4 bases and J by 1 base, with 2 bases between. The specimen was lung tumor tissue. This TCR derives from a human donor with non-small cell lung cancer. The chain uses TRBV27 and TRBJ2-7; D is unresolved. This CDR3 is CASSSSYEQYF. The DNA of the CDR3 is TGTGCCAGCAGTTCTTCCTACGAGCAGTACTTC.